The 26 T cell receptor beta chains reported below all come from one sample, sequenced in a study of blood T cell repertoires in COVID-19. This table comes from immunoSEQ multiplex PCR, and its TCRdb copy is limited to in-frame clones, with some not included. The sample has 450,000 or so clones, about 88% seen once. Sequencing was done on a sample of peripheral blood. The receptor set was obtained from a woman aged 40 to 50 with COVID-19, enrolled during active disease.

V gene TRBV6-6 combines with J gene TRBJ2-6; D remains unclear. Germline lookup yields CDR1 MNHNY and CDR2 SVGAGI (reference sequence). The CDR3 runs to 14 residues. V lost 4 bases and J 0 bases, leaving 4 bases between the germline ends. The CDR3 region is CASSLRSGANVLTF. The CDR3, as DNA: TGTGCCAGCAGTTTGCGCTCTGGGGCCAACGTCCTGACTTTC.

This chain connects TRBV10-1 to TRBJ2-2; 8 positions agree with TRBD2. Germline loops: CDR1 WNHNN, CDR2 SYGVQD (reference sequence). The CDR3 contains 16 residues. V gave up 4 bases and J gave up 3 bases; unmatched junction bases: 7. CDR3 in amino acids: CASSGRSGSYTGELFF. The DNA of the CDR3 is TGCGCCAGCAGTGGTCGCAGCGGGAGTTACACCGGGGAGCTGTTTTTT.

The V and J genes are TRBV7-2 and TRBJ2-1; D may be TRBD2 (6 bases). V was pared by 4 bases and J by 9 bases, with 19 bases between. Per the germline V gene, CDR1 is SGHTA and CDR2 is FQGNSA. This CDR3 contains 15 residues. CDR3 sequence (DNA): TGTGCCAGCAGCTCAAGACTAGGAGGCGGGGTTGAGCAGTTCTTC. Encoded protein: CASSSRLGGGVEQFF.

The chain joins TRBV6-2 or TRBV6-3 to TRBJ2-2, with 7 bases fitting TRBD2. V was clipped by 5 bases and J by 7 bases; unmatched bases: 7. The CDR3 is made up of 14 amino acids. Germline V gene lookup returns CDR1 MNHEY and CDR2 SVGEGT. CDR3 bases: TGTGCCAGCAGTCCCCGACTAGCCGGCGGGGAGCTGTTTTTT. Translation: CASSPRLAGGELFF.

The chain carries TRBV28 and TRBJ1-4; perhaps TRBD1 as D (5 bases). CDR3 size: 15 residues. The V and J ends lost 3 bases and 3 bases respectively, with 11 bases between them. Looked up from germline, CDR1 is MDHEN and CDR2 is SYDVKM. The CDR3 sequence: CASSLSQGPNEKLFF. The CDR3 DNA reads TGTGCCAGCAGTTTGTCTCAGGGCCCTAATGAAAAACTGTTTTTT.

On this clone itself: Other DNA sequences from this sample encode an identical CDR3 as well. J is TRBJ2-7 and V is TRBV5-5; 9 bases map to TRBD1. The CDR3 has 15 amino acids. V dropped 4 bases and J dropped 1; count of bases not matched to a gene: 6. Per the germline V gene, CDR1 is SGHKS and CDR2 is YYEKEE (reference sequence). CDR3 protein: CASSPDRGGSYEQYF. In DNA form, the CDR3 reads TGTGCCAGCAGCCCTGACAGGGGGGGATCCTACGAGCAGTACTTC.

The CDR3 region is CASSLTDRAYGYTF. The CDR3 DNA reads as TGTGCCAGCAGCCTTACGGACAGGGCTTATGGCTACACCTTC. The chain uses TRBV5-6 and TRBJ1-2; TRBD1 matches at 8 bases. Trimming cost V 4 bases and J 5 bases; bases outside gene matches: 7. The CDR3 is made up of 14 amino acids. Germline V CDR1 and CDR2: SGHDT, YYEEEE.

The gene calls are TRBV9 and TRBJ2-3; the match to TRBD1 covers 8 bases. This CDR3 has 16 residues. V was clipped by 3 bases and J by 6 bases; unmatched bases: 12. Germline-derived CDR1 and CDR2 are SGDLS and YYNGEE. The CDR3 coding sequence is TGTGCCAGCAGCGACTACTCAGGACAGGGCGAGGATACGCAGTATTTT. It translates to CASSDYSGQGEDTQYF.

The V call is TRBV28, the J call TRBJ2-7; D is possibly TRBD2 (6 bases). Germline assignment: CDR1 MDHEN and CDR2 SYDVKM. This CDR3 is 15 amino acids long. V was clipped by 6 bases and J by 9 bases, with 24 bases between them. CDR3 nucleotides: TGTGCCAGCAGGCCGCCCCGGCGGGGAGATGGTGGGCAGTACTTC. The encoded protein is CASRPPRRGDGGQYF.

The chain combines TRBV7-8 with TRBJ1-2; the match to TRBD1 covers 9 bases. J lost 2 bases, V lost 4 bases, and 11 bases had no gene match. CDR1 SGHVS and CDR2 FQNEAQ come from the germline V gene. This CDR3 region has 17 residues. The CDR3, as DNA: TGTGCCAGCAGCTCCGGACAGGGGAGAAGTTCGAACTATGGCTACACCTTC. Encoded protein: CASSSGQGRSSNYGYTF.

This chain joins TRBV27 and TRBJ2-1; 7 nucleotides line up with TRBD2. This CDR3 has 17 amino acids. V shed 2 bases, J shed 6 bases, and the junction held 13 bases outside the gene matches. Germline values: CDR1 MNHEY, CDR2 SMNVEV (reference sequence). CDR3 DNA sequence: TGTGCCAGCAGTTTACCTCCTGGACTAGGCGCCACCAATGAGCAGTTCTTC. Protein: CASSLPPGLGATNEQFF.

This clone has just one count. The chain links TRBV28 to TRBJ2-7; 8 bases line up with TRBD2. Germline trimming cut 6 bases from V and 5 bases from J; bases unmatched to any gene: 12. The germline CDR1 and CDR2 sequences are MDHEN and SYDVKM. The CDR3 spans 15 residues. CDR3 sequence: CASSYSGAALNEQYF. Written as DNA, the CDR3 is TGTGCCAGCAGCTATAGCGGGGCGGCTTTGAACGAGCAGTACTTC. Looking up the rest from reference TRBV28 and TRBJ2-7 gives the full variable domain: DVKVTQSSRYLVKRTGEKVFLECVQDMDHENMFWYRQDPGLGLRLIYFSYDVKMKEKGDIPEGYSVSREKKERFSLILESASTNQTSMYLCASSYSGAALNEQYFGPGTRLTVT.

This chain joins TRBV12-3 or TRBV12-4 and TRBJ2-3; 9 bases line up with TRBD1. There are 13 residues in the CDR3. With V trimmed by 11 bases and J by 1 base, 4 bases remained unmatched. The CDR3 DNA follows: TGTGCCGCCGGGACAGGGCGCACAGATACGCAGTATTTT. This codes for CAAGTGRTDTQYF.

The chain employs TRBV6-5 and TRBJ1-2, with D tentatively TRBD1 (5 bases). The V gene lost 6 bases and the J gene lost 5 bases, with 16 bases spanning the gap. In germline, CDR1 is MNHEY, CDR2 SVGAGI. CDR3 length equals 14 residues. CDR3 in DNA: TGTGCCAGCAGGGCCCGACAGACCCAATATGGCTACACCTTC. Amino acid sequence: CASRARQTQYGYTF.

The J gene is TRBJ2-5, the V gene TRBV5-4; D uncertain. This CDR3 has 12 residues. V gave up 3 bases and J gave up 2 bases, with 5 bases separating them. The germline gives CDR1 SGHNT, CDR2 YYREEE (reference sequence). CDR3 sequence reads: CASSSLQETQYF. The CDR3 DNA reads as TGTGCCAGCAGCTCTTTACAAGAGACCCAGTACTTC.

This chain links TRBV2 with TRBJ2-1; the match to TRBD2 covers 15 bases. The CDR3 runs 18 residues. With V trimmed by 11 bases and J by 0 bases, 11 bases remained unmatched. Germline loops: CDR1 SNHLY, CDR2 FYNNEI. In nucleotides, the CDR3 is TGTGCCGCCGCCGGACTAGCGGGAGGGCCTCACTCCTACAATGAGCAGTTCTTC. It translates to CAAAGLAGGPHSYNEQFF.

The CDR3 coding sequence is TGTGCCAGCGCGGGGAGGGGCTGGCAGCCCCAGCATTTT. Translation: CASAGRGWQPQHF. V usage is TRBV28 and J usage is TRBJ1-5, with TRBD1 as a possible D gene (5 bases). The CDR3 covers 13 residues. V dropped 8 bases and J dropped 7 bases, with 15 bases sitting between them. The germline CDR1 and CDR2 sequences are MDHEN and SYDVKM.

The chain joins TRBV27 to TRBJ1-2, with a possible D match to TRBD1 (5 bases). The germline V and J ends were trimmed by 6 bases and 4 bases, with 15 bases remaining between them. CDR1 and CDR2 from the germline V gene are MNHEY and SMNVEV (reference sequence). The CDR3 is 14 amino acids. CDR3 sequence: CASRWRGTSYGYTF. In nucleotides, the CDR3 is TGTGCCAGCAGGTGGAGGGGCACCTCCTATGGCTACACCTTC.

CDR3 sequence: CASMRPGASYEQYF. CDR3 in DNA: TGTGCCAGCATGCGGCCAGGGGCCTCCTACGAGCAGTACTTC. The chain joins TRBV28 to TRBJ2-7, with D tentatively TRBD1 (6 bases). The V end lost 7 bases, the J end lost 0 bases, and 13 bases lay between the germline ends. This CDR3 has 14 amino acids. Germline-derived CDR1 and CDR2 are MDHEN and SYDVKM.

The gene calls are TRBV20-1 and TRBJ1-1; no reliable D call. The CDR3 runs to 11 residues. Germline V lookup: CDR1 DFQATT, CDR2 SNEGSKA (reference sequence). V lost 6 bases to trimming and J lost 4 bases, with 9 bases between them. CDR3 in amino acids: CSAQTSTEAFF. CDR3 sequence (DNA): TGCAGTGCCCAGACAAGCACTGAAGCTTTCTTT.

V usage is TRBV3-1 (or the pseudogene TRBV3-2) and J usage is TRBJ1-4; 7 positions match TRBD1. Looked up from germline, CDR1 is LGHDT and CDR2 is YNNKEL (reference sequence). Trimming removed 5 bases from V and 12 bases from J; junction bases left unmatched: 6. The CDR3 sequence is 12 residues long. The CDR3 sequence: CASSYRGGELFF. The CDR3 region has the DNA TGTGCCAGCAGCTACAGGGGTGGGGAACTGTTTTTT.

V usage is TRBV7-2 and J usage is TRBJ2-3; 10 bases align to TRBD1. CDR3 length: 15 residues. The germline gives CDR1 SGHTA, CDR2 FQGNSA. Losses at the gene ends were 3 bases for V and 2 bases for J; bases not matched to a gene: 2. CDR3 nucleotides: TGTGCCAGCAGCTTTGGGACAGGGGCCACAGATACGCAGTATTTT. It yields the protein CASSFGTGATDTQYF.

J is TRBJ1-1 and V is TRBV9; D remains ambiguous. CDR3 length: 14 amino acids. Looked up from germline, CDR1 is SGDLS and CDR2 is YYNGEE. The ends were cut back, 0 bases at V and 7 bases at J, with 13 bases in the middle. CDR3 in DNA: TGTGCCAGCAGCGTAGGGCTAGGCGTCCGTGAAGCTTTCTTT. This sequence encodes CASSVGLGVREAFF.

The chain combines TRBV19 with TRBJ1-3, with D uncertain. CDR1 is LNHDA and CDR2 is SQIVND in the germline V gene (reference sequence). This CDR3 contains 16 residues. V lost 3 bases and J lost 0, with 12 bases in between. The CDR3 DNA sequence: TGTGCCAGTAGTATGGAGCGGCCGTTCTCTGGAAACACCATATATTTT. Amino acids: CASSMERPFSGNTIYF.

The gene calls are TRBV5-8 and TRBJ1-1, with 8 bases matching TRBD1. Germline V gives CDR1 SGHTS, CDR2 YDEGEE. The CDR3 is 14 residues long. The trim removed 1 base at V and 1 base at J, leaving 0 bases unmatched. The CDR3 protein is CASSLTGGNTEAFF. Written as DNA, the CDR3 is TGTGCCAGCAGCTTGACAGGGGGGAACACTGAAGCTTTCTTT.

The V and J genes are TRBV2 and TRBJ2-1; 12 nucleotides match TRBD2. The CDR3 runs to 14 residues. In germline, CDR1 is SNHLY, CDR2 FYNNEI. V lost 11 bases, J lost 9 bases, and 11 bases stayed unmatched. The CDR3, as DNA: TGTGCCGGAAGGGGGGCTAGCGGGAGGGGTGAGCAGTTCTTC. Its translation is CAGRGASGRGEQFF.